The clone carrying this T cell receptor beta chain came up a few times. Its target is unknown. Measured with immunoSEQ multiplex PCR; TCRdb has only the in-frame clones, and not every one. Counted here are tens of thousands of clones, 84% occurring once; the ten biggest clones make up over 2.5%. This entry comes from a study of T cells in localized non-small cell lung cancer. Study conclusions and caveats: Adjacent lung was found to contain a median around 56 of the top 100 tumor clones.

Germline V gene sequence: CDR1 KGHSH, CDR2 LQKENI. CDR3 length: 14 amino acids. J was trimmed by 8 bases and V by 3 bases; bases with no gene match: 5. This TCR was recovered from a man between 40 and 70 years old with stage I lung adenocarcinoma. J is TRBJ1-5 and V is TRBV18; 9 nucleotides match TRBD1. Specimen: peripheral blood, collected before any cancer treatment. CDR3 coding DNA: TGTGCCAGCTCACCCTTGGGACAGGGCAAGCCCCAGCATTTT. Amino acid sequence: CASSPLGQGKPQHF.